This TCR beta chain was captured by sequencing in a study of blood T cells in healthy people across ages. Whole-study context: Roughly one uniquely barcoded beta molecule per two T cells was captured.

Primed by a sample-barcoded 5' primer and a J-beta primer mix, a second PCR proceeded for about 6 to 12 cycles. All samples gave at least 3 million CDR3-containing paired-end reads. A single record per CDR3 protein comes from TCRdb applying MiXCR to the 5' RACE reads. Counted here are roughly 1.5 million distinct CDR3 sequences, 40% to 45% occurring once; the ten biggest clones make up around 4%. From germline, CDR1 is SEHNR and CDR2 FQNEAQ (reference sequence). The CDR3 totals 17 residues. Unmatched junction bases numbered 8, after V lost 2 bases and J lost 0 bases. The chain recombines TRBV7-9 with TRBJ1-1; 8 bases agree with TRBD1. Sequenced: blood. The receptor's source is a woman between 18 and 29 years old in good health. The CDR3 DNA reads as TGTGCCAGCAGCTTATTTGGGGCAGGGGGCATGAACACTGAAGCTTTCTTT. It codes for CASSLFGAGGMNTEAFF.